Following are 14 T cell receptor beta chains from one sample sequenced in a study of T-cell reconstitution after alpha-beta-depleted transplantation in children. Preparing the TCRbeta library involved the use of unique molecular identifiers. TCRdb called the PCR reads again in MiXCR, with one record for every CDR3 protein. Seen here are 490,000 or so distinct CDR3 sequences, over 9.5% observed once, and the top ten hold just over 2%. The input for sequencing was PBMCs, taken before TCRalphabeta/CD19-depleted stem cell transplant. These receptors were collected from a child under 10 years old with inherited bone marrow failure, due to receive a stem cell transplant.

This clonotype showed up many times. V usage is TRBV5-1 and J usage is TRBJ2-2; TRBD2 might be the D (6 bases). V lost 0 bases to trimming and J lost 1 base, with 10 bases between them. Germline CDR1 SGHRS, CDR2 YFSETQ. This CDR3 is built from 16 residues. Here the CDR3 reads CASSLAGRMNTGELFF. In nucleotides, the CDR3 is TGCGCCAGCAGCTTGGCCGGGAGAATGAACACCGGGGAGCTGTTTTTT.

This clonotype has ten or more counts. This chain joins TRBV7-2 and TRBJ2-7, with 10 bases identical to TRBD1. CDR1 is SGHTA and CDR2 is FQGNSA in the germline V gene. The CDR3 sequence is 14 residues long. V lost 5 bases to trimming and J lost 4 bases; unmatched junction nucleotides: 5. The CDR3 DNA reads TGTGCCAGCAGCCGGACAGGGGGAACGTACGAGCAGTACTTC. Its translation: CASSRTGGTYEQYF.

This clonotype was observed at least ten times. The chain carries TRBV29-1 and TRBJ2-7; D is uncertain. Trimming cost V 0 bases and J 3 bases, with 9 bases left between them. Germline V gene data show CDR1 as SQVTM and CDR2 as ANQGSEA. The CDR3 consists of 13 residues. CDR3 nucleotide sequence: TGCAGCGTTGAAGATCGCAGAGACTACGAGCAGTACTTC. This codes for CSVEDRRDYEQYF.

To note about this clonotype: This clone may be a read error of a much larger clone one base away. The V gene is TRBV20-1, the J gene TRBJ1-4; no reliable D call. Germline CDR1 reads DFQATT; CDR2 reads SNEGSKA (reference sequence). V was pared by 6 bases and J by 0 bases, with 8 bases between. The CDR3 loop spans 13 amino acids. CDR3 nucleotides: TGCAGTGCAAACCCGGCAACTAATGAAAAACTGTTTTTT. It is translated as CSANPATNEKLFF.

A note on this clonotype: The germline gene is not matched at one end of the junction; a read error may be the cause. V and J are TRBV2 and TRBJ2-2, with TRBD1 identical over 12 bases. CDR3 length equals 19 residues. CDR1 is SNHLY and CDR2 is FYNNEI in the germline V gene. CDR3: CACSFRDRGLRVNTGELFF. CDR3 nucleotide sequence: TGTGCCTGCAGTTTTCGGGACAGGGGGCTAAGGGTGAACACCGGGGAGCTGTTTTTT. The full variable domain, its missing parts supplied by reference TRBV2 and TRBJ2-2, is EPEVTQTPSHQVTQMGQEVILRCVPISNHLYFYWYRQILGQKVEFLVSFYNNEISEKSEIFDDQFSVERPDGSNFTLKIRSTKLEDSAMYFCACSFRDRGLRVNTGELFFGEGSRLTVL.

CDR3 loop: CASSLNTGGWSNQPQHF. In DNA, the CDR3 is TGTGCCAGCAGTTTAAACACAGGGGGATGGAGCAATCAGCCCCAGCATTTT. V and J are TRBV12-3 or TRBV12-4 and TRBJ1-5; 8 bases are shared with TRBD1. This CDR3 has 17 amino acids. J was trimmed by 1 base and V by 2 bases; bases with no gene match: 7.

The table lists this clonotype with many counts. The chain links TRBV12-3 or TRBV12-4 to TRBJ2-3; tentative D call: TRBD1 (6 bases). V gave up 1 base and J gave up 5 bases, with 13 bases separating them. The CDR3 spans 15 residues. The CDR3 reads CASSLVQGAGDTQYF. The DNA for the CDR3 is TGTGCCAGCAGTTTAGTACAGGGCGCGGGAGATACGCAGTATTTT.

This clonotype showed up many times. CDR3 region: CSLAGRETQYF. The CDR3, as DNA: TGCAGCCTAGCGGGACGGGAGACCCAGTACTTC. The J gene is TRBJ2-5, the V gene TRBV20-1; 9 nucleotides agree with TRBD2. This CDR3 comprises 11 residues. Per the germline V gene, CDR1 is DFQATT and CDR2 is SNEGSKA (reference sequence).

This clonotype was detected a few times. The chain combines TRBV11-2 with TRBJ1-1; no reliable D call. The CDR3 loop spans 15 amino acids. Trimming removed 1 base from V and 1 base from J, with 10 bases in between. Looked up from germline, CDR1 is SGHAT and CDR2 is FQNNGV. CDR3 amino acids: CASSLGLTQNTEAFF. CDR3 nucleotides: TGTGCCAGCAGCTTAGGTCTTACCCAGAACACTGAAGCTTTCTTT.

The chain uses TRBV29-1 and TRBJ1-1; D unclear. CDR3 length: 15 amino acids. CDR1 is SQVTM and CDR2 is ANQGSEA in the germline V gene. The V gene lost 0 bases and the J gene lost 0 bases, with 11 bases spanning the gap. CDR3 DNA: TGCAGCGTTGAAGATCTAGGGCAGTTGAACACTGAAGCTTTCTTT. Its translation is CSVEDLGQLNTEAFF.

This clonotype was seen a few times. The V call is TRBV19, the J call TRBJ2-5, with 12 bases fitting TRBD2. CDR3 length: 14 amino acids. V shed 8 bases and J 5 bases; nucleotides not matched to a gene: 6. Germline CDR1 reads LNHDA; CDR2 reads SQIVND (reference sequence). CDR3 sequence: CASGLAGWRETQYF. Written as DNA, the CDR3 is TGTGCCAGTGGACTAGCGGGGTGGCGGGAGACCCAGTACTTC.

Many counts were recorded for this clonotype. This CDR3 reads CASSLATGGEAFF. The DNA for the CDR3 is TGTGCCAGCAGCTTGGCGACAGGGGGGGAAGCTTTCTTT. The chain employs TRBV7-2 and TRBJ1-1, with 9 bases identical to TRBD1. CDR1 and CDR2 from the germline V gene are SGHTA and FQGNSA. The CDR3 sequence is 13 residues long. The junction had 4 bases not matched to a gene; V was cut back by 3 bases and J by 8 bases.

The CDR3 loop is CASSQLSGSNNEQFF. The DNA for the CDR3 is TGTGCCAGCTCCCAACTTAGCGGGAGTAATAATGAGCAGTTCTTC. The J gene is TRBJ2-1, the V gene TRBV18; 9 bases line up with TRBD2. Germline V gene sequence: CDR1 KGHSH, CDR2 LQKENI. The CDR3 length is 15 residues. V lost 6 bases and J lost 7; bases outside the gene matches: 10.

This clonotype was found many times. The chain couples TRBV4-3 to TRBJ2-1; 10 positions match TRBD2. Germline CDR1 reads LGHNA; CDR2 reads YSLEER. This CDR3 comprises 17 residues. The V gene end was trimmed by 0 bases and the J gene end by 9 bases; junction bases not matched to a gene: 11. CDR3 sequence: CASSQDLAGGPSGEQFF. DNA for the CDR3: TGCGCCAGCAGCCAAGATTTAGCGGGAGGACCTTCGGGTGAGCAGTTCTTC.